These 6 T cell receptor beta chains came from one sample sequenced in a study of T-cell memory formation after mild COVID-19. Via MiXCR, TCRdb re-called the 5' RACE reads, giving one row per CDR3 protein. This repertoire shows about 340,000 distinct CDR3 sequences, more than 15% found once; its top ten account for 20% to 25%. Material: PBMCs or a T cell subset sorted from them (not recorded which). Receptors originate from a man aged 18 to 30 who had mild COVID-19 (a few samples of this study predate the infection). Cell type and time point are not known.

The rearrangement links TRBV19 to TRBJ2-2, with D unclear. With 3 bases removed from V and 5 bases from J, the gap between germline ends came to 10 bases. Germline-derived CDR1 and CDR2 are LNHDA and SQIVND (reference sequence). The length of the CDR3 is 14 residues. The CDR3 region has the DNA TGTGCCAGTAGTATGGCGGCGCGAACCGGGGAGCTGTTTTTT. Translating gives CASSMAARTGELFF.

There are many counts of this clonotype. The CDR3 coding sequence is TGCGCCAGCAGCCAAAACCTGGACGGACTCACTGAAGCTTTCTTT. This gives the protein CASSQNLDGLTEAFF. The chain carries TRBV4-3 and TRBJ1-1; D not certain. The V end lost 2 bases, the J end lost 4 bases, and 14 bases lay between the germline ends. The germline V gene has CDR1 LGHNA and CDR2 YSLEER. The length of the CDR3 is 15 residues.

For the CDR3, the DNA is TGCGCCAGCAGTCACCCTATCGGCACAGATACGCAGTATTTT. Its translation is CASSHPIGTDTQYF. The chain recombines TRBV23-1 with TRBJ2-3; no definite D call. TRBV23-1 is identified as an open reading frame with a role that is uncertain. This CDR3 has 14 residues. Trimming pared 3 bases from V and 1 base from J, leaving 8 bases between.

The rearrangement uses TRBV6-2 or TRBV6-3 and TRBJ2-7, with a tentative D call TRBD1 (5 bases). This CDR3 has 12 amino acids. CDR1 MNHEY and CDR2 SVGEGT come from the germline V gene. V lost 7 bases, J lost 4 bases, and 11 bases lay in between. The chain's CDR3 is CASKAYRYEQYF. The CDR3 DNA sequence: TGTGCCAGCAAAGCCTACAGGTACGAGCAGTACTTC.

A few counts support this clonotype. This rearrangement joins TRBV6-2 or TRBV6-3 to TRBJ2-7; tentatively, D is TRBD1 or TRBD2 (6 bases each). Per germline, CDR1 MNHEY and CDR2 SVGEGT. The CDR3 is made up of 18 amino acids. Trimming left V 8 bases short and J 3 bases short, with 29 bases between. The CDR3 bases are TGTGCCAGCTTCTCGGGGCGGCAACCTCGTAGGGGGGTCTACGAGCAGTACGTC. Residues: CASFSGRQPRRGVYEQYV.

V is TRBV4-1 and J is TRBJ2-6; maybe TRBD2 (5 bases). CDR1 is MGHRA, CDR2 YSYEKL, per germline. CDR3 length: 15 residues. V was shortened by 2 bases and J by 4 bases, with 9 bases between the two germline ends. Written as DNA, the CDR3 is TGCGCCAGCAGCCAACAGGAGGCAGGGGCCAACGTCCTGACTTTC. Translation: CASSQQEAGANVLTF.